This record concerns one T cell receptor beta chain sequence. Its matching antigen is unknown. The assay was immunoSEQ multiplex PCR, and TCRdb's table has in-frame clones only and misses some. This table has 140,000 to 150,000 clones, roughly 89% appearing once. The data were obtained in a study of T cell responses to AZD1222 COVID-19 vaccine. The V gene lost 5 bases and the J gene lost 0 bases, with 11 bases spanning the gap. Germline CDR1 MNHNY, CDR2 SVGAGI (reference sequence). CDR3 length: 15 amino acids. Notes on the study in general: Mostly white British, mostly female donors; authors suggested clonal diversity may be underestimated. Within unmutated variant regions lay the reported targets of nearly half of spike-specific TCRs. Spike-specific TCR breadth rose after two AZD1222 doses, and depth rose as well.

Here the sequenced sample was peripheral blood, taken on day 0 of AZD1222 vaccination. This chain uses TRBV6-6 with TRBJ2-4; TRBD2 is a possible D gene (5 bases). The source of this sequence is an adult in good health. CDR3 sequence: CASSTGVLAKNIQYF. CDR3 nucleotides: TGTGCCAGCAGTACCGGGGTTCTAGCCAAAAACATTCAGTACTTC.